The 21 T cell receptor beta chains given below trace back to one sample, sequenced in a study of cytotoxic CD8 clonotypes in ibrutinib-treated CLL. Generated by immunoSEQ multiplex PCR, the TCRdb table keeps only in-frame clones and is missing some. Of roughly 150,000 clones detected, under 90% appear once; the ten largest clones hold over 4.5%. The sample was PBMCs, taken after 24 months of ibrutinib treatment. The receptors shown here come from a human donor with chronic lymphocytic leukemia.

The genes are TRBV5-1 and TRBJ1-1; D ambiguous. V gave up 0 bases and J gave up 0 bases, with 0 bases separating them. Germline-derived CDR1 and CDR2 are SGHRS and YFSETQ. CDR3 length equals 12 residues. This CDR3 reads CASSLVNTEAFF. The CDR3 nucleotides are TGCGCCAGCAGCTTGGTGAACACTGAAGCTTTCTTT.

Only a few counts were recorded for this clone. The chain joins TRBV7-2 to TRBJ1-1; the D gene is possibly TRBD1 (6 bases). Trimming cost V 2 bases and J 0 bases, with 10 bases left between them. The CDR3 has 15 amino acids. Germline lookup yields CDR1 SGHTA and CDR2 FQGNSA. Here the CDR3 reads CASSLWTALNTEAFF. The CDR3, as DNA: TGTGCCAGCAGCTTATGGACAGCCCTGAACACTGAAGCTTTCTTT.

The chain couples TRBV4-3 to TRBJ1-5; perhaps TRBD1 as D (6 bases). Germline loops: CDR1 LGHNA, CDR2 YSLEER. V shed 1 base and J shed 9 bases, with 19 bases lying between them. The CDR3 has 16 amino acids. The CDR3 loop reads CASSQVQGPSGLPQHF. The CDR3, as DNA: TGCGCCAGCAGCCAAGTTCAGGGGCCCTCAGGGCTGCCCCAGCATTTT.

The gene calls are TRBV5-1 and TRBJ2-3; 10 nucleotides line up with TRBD2. The CDR3 covers 17 residues. V was pared by 0 bases and J by 11 bases, with 15 bases of the junction left unmatched. CDR1 and CDR2 (germline): SGHRS, YFSETQ. CDR3 amino acids: CASSLAGTSAPQGRQYF. CDR3 DNA: TGCGCCAGCAGCTTGGCCGGGACTAGCGCTCCCCAGGGACGGCAGTATTTT.

This CDR3 reads CASSLARGWNTEAFF. The CDR3 DNA reads as TGTGCCAGCAGCTTAGCGAGGGGTTGGAACACTGAAGCTTTCTTT. This chain connects TRBV7-2 to TRBJ1-1; possible D gene TRBD1, 5 bases. The CDR3 runs to 15 residues. The germline V gene has CDR1 SGHTA and CDR2 FQGNSA. Deletions cut 0 bases from V and 1 base from J, with 9 bases between.

This chain joins TRBV13 and TRBJ2-2; D might be TRBD2 (5 bases). The CDR3 consists of 16 residues. Germline CDR1 is PRHDT and CDR2 is FYEKMQ (reference sequence). V was pared by 5 bases and J by 1 base, with 14 bases between. The CDR3 nucleotides are TGTGCCAGCAGCCCGTTGGGAGAAAGGAACACCGGGGAGCTGTTTTTT. This codes for CASSPLGERNTGELFF.

V usage is TRBV19 and J usage is TRBJ1-2; no clear D gene. Germline V CDR1 and CDR2: LNHDA, SQIVND (reference sequence). Trimming shortened V by 3 bases and J by 8 bases, and 13 bases separated the two germline ends. The CDR3 spans 13 residues. The CDR3: CASSIGNPGGYTF. In nucleotides, the CDR3 is TGTGCCAGTAGTATTGGAAACCCGGGAGGCTACACCTTC.

This sequence joins TRBV5-6 and TRBJ2-3; D call uncertain. V lost 2 bases to trimming and J lost 2 bases, with 12 bases between them. CDR1 is SGHDT, CDR2 YYEEEE, per germline. This CDR3 spans 15 amino acids. The DNA for the CDR3 is TGTGCCAGCAGCTTTCGAGCAGTCCTCACAGATACGCAGTATTTT. Amino acid sequence: CASSFRAVLTDTQYF. The full variable domain, with the rest looked up from reference TRBV5-6 and TRBJ2-3, is DAGVTQSPTHLIKTRGQQVTLRCSPKSGHDTVSWYQQALGQGPQFIFQYYEEEERQRGNFPDRFSGHQFPNYSSELNVNALLLGDSALYLCASSFRAVLTDTQYFGPGTRLTVL.

Comments on this clone: Relative to the germline gene, one junction end is altered; a read error may explain this. The J gene is TRBJ2-7, the V gene TRBV2; tentatively, D is TRBD1 or TRBD2 (5 bases each). In germline, CDR1 is SNHLY, CDR2 FYNNEI. The CDR3 consists of 15 residues. The CDR3 protein is CASREGTTARYEQYF. CDR3 in DNA: TGTGCCAGCAGGGAAGGGACGACGGCGCGGTACGAGCAGTACTTC.

This clone was counted a few times. J is TRBJ2-2 and V is TRBV7-2, with 8 bases fitting TRBD1. Germline V gene lookup returns CDR1 SGHTA and CDR2 FQGNSA. This CDR3 spans 16 amino acids. The V segment lost 5 bases and the J segment 4 bases; nucleotides outside the gene matches: 9. CDR3 sequence: CASSPRTGRSTGELFF. The CDR3 DNA reads TGTGCCAGCAGCCCGAGGACAGGGCGGAGCACCGGGGAGCTGTTTTTT. The full variable domain, completed using reference TRBV7-2 and TRBJ2-2, is GAGVSQSPSNKVTEKGKDVELRCDPISGHTALYWYRQSLGQGLEFLIYFQGNSAPDKSGLPSDRFSAERTGGSVSTLTIQRTQQEDSAVYLCASSPRTGRSTGELFFGEGSRLTVL.

The chain links TRBV30 to TRBJ2-7; maybe TRBD2 (5 bases). CDR3 length: 13 amino acids. Trimming removed 1 base from V and 3 bases from J, with 10 bases in between. Germline lookup yields CDR1 GTSNPN and CDR2 SVGIG (reference sequence). CDR3 nucleotide sequence: TGTGCCTGGAGTGGGGAGTCCCTCTACGAGCAGTACTTC. It yields the protein CAWSGESLYEQYF. The whole variable domain, remainder taken from reference TRBV30 and TRBJ2-7, is SQTIHQWPATLVQPVGSPLSLECTVEGTSNPNLYWYRQAAGRGLQLLFYSVGIGQISSEVPQNLSASRPQDRQFILSSKKLLLSDSGFYLCAWSGESLYEQYFGPGTRLTVT.

This sequence joins TRBV30 and TRBJ2-7; 13 bases agree with TRBD2. The germline V gene encodes CDR1 GTSNPN and CDR2 SVGIG (reference sequence). Trimming cost V 3 bases and J 6 bases; bases outside gene matches: 11. The CDR3 contains 16 residues. This CDR3 reads CAWRSPGLAGILEQYF. The CDR3 DNA reads TGTGCCTGGAGATCCCCGGGACTAGCGGGAATACTCGAGCAGTACTTC.

The rearrangement uses TRBV5-1 and TRBJ1-2, with unresolved D. There are 14 residues in the CDR3. Germline V gene lookup returns CDR1 SGHRS and CDR2 YFSETQ. V dropped 4 bases and J dropped 4 bases, with 14 bases sitting between them. CDR3 sequence reads: CASSLLSALYGYTF. The CDR3 region has the DNA TGCGCCAGCAGCCTTCTCTCGGCCCTCTATGGCTACACCTTC.

V is TRBV5-4 and J is TRBJ1-3; D is perhaps TRBD1 (5 bases). Per germline, CDR1 SGHNT and CDR2 YYREEE (reference sequence). The V end lost 5 bases, the J end lost 2 bases, and 14 bases lay between the germline ends. The length of the CDR3 is 15 residues. The CDR3 DNA reads TGTGCCAGCAGGGCCAATACAGGTCCTGGAAACACCATATATTTT. It codes for CASRANTGPGNTIYF. The full variable domain, completed using reference TRBV5-4 and TRBJ1-3, is ETGVTQSPTHLIKTRGQQVTLRCSSQSGHNTVSWYQQALGQGPQFIFQYYREEENGRGNFPPRFSGLQFPNYSSELNVNALELDDSALYLCASRANTGPGNTIYFGEGSWLTVV.

The chain is built from TRBV9 and TRBJ1-3; 8 positions match TRBD1. Germline trimming cut 4 bases from V and 8 bases from J; bases unmatched to any gene: 5. The CDR3 spans 13 residues. CDR1 is SGDLS and CDR2 is YYNGEE in the germline V gene. DNA for the CDR3: TGTGCCAGCAGCATCGACAGGGGTGACACCATATATTTT. Translation: CASSIDRGDTIYF.

The chain uses TRBV11-2 and TRBJ1-2; possibly TRBD1 for D (5 bases). This CDR3 is built from 15 residues. V was pared by 5 bases and J by 7 bases, with 20 bases between. Germline lookup yields CDR1 SGHAT and CDR2 FQNNGV. CDR3 sequence reads: CASSAVQGRVGGYTF. The CDR3 nucleotides read TGTGCCAGCAGCGCCGTTCAGGGAAGAGTCGGTGGCTACACCTTC.

The chain employs TRBV9 and TRBJ2-1; 8 bases are shared with TRBD1. V shed 4 bases and J 4 bases; nucleotides not matched to a gene: 10. The germline gives CDR1 SGDLS, CDR2 YYNGEE. The CDR3 has 16 residues. The DNA of the CDR3 is TGTGCCAGCAGCACCCTCTCCGGGACAGGATACAATGAGCAGTTCTTC. Protein: CASSTLSGTGYNEQFF.

This clone has a handful of counts. The chain's CDR3 is CASSLEQRNQPQHF. The CDR3 DNA reads TGTGCCAGCAGTTTGGAACAGCGCAATCAGCCCCAGCATTTT. The gene calls are TRBV28 and TRBJ1-5; D is unresolved. Per the germline V gene, CDR1 is MDHEN and CDR2 is SYDVKM. This CDR3 is 14 amino acids long. Trimming left V 3 bases short and J 2 bases short, with 8 bases between.

This clone was detected once. V usage is TRBV5-6 and J usage is TRBJ1-2, with no clear D. Germline V lookup: CDR1 SGHDT, CDR2 YYEEEE. V was pared by 4 bases and J by 1 base, with 5 bases between. The CDR3 runs to 12 residues. The CDR3 loop is CASSSGNYGYTF. The CDR3 nucleotides read TGTGCCAGCAGCAGTGGTAACTATGGCTACACCTTC. Looking up the rest from reference TRBV5-6 and TRBJ1-2 gives the full variable domain: DAGVTQSPTHLIKTRGQQVTLRCSPKSGHDTVSWYQQALGQGPQFIFQYYEEEERQRGNFPDRFSGHQFPNYSSELNVNALLLGDSALYLCASSSGNYGYTFGSGTRLTVV.

The chain links TRBV6-5 to TRBJ1-3, with D hard to call. Trimming took off 5 bases at V and 3 bases at J, with 8 bases between the two ends. This CDR3 is built from 13 residues. Per germline, CDR1 MNHEY and CDR2 SVGAGI. Here the CDR3 reads CASSLQVGNTIYF. The CDR3 region has the DNA TGTGCCAGCAGTCTTCAGGTTGGAAACACCATATATTTT.

V and J are TRBV16 and TRBJ2-2; possibly TRBD1 for D (6 bases). The CDR3 is made up of 14 amino acids. Germline V gives CDR1 KGHSY, CDR2 FQNENV. The V gene lost 3 bases and the J gene lost 5 bases, with 10 bases spanning the gap. DNA of the CDR3: TGTGCCAGCAGCCAGGGGGCGAGTACCGGGGAGCTGTTTTTT. It specifies CASSQGASTGELFF.